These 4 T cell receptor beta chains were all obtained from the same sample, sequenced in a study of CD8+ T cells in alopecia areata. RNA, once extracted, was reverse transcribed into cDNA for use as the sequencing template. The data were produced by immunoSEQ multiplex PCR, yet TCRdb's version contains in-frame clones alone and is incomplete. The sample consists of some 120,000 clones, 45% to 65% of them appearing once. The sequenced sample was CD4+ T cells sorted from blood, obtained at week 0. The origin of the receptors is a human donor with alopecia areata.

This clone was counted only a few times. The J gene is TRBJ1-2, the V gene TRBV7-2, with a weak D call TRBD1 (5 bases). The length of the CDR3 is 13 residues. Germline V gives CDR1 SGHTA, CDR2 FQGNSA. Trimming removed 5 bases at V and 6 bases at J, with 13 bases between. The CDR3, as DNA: TGTGCCAGCAGCCCTTGGGACTCCAATGGCTACACCTTC. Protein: CASSPWDSNGYTF.

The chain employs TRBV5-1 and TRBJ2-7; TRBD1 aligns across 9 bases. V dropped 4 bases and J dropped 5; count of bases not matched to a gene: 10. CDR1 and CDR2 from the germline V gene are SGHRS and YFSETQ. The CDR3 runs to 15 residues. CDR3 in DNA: TGCGCCAGCAGCCAATTCCGGGACAGGGCCCACGAGCAGTACTTC. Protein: CASSQFRDRAHEQYF.

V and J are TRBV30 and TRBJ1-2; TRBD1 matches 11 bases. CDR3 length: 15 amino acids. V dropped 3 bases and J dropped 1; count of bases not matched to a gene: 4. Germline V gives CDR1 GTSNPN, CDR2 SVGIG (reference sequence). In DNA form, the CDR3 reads TGTGCCTGGAGCTCCGGGACAGGGGGTAACTATGGCTACACCTTC. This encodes CAWSSGTGGNYGYTF.

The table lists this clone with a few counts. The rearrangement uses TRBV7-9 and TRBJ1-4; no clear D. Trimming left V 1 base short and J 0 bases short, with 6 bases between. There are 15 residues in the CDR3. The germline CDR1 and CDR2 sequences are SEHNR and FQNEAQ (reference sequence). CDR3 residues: CASSLGGTTNEKLFF. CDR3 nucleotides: TGTGCCAGCAGCTTAGGAGGGACAACTAATGAAAAACTGTTTTTT.